This TCR beta chain was captured by sequencing in a study of Ad26.COV2.S vaccination and SARS-CoV-2 variants. For the study at large: Dosing was one shot or two shots 56 days apart.

This clone came up a few times. Antigen specificity is unknown. Documented treatment: some 20 received Ad26.COV2.S at low or high dose, single or two shots; about 5 received placebo; per-sample allocation not given. Collection of the samples took place on day 63 after the first injection of vaccine or placebo. This adult donor, from Boston, was 18-55 years old. Spike of the Wuhan-strain SARS-CoV-2 was expressed by an Ad26 vector, which formed the vaccine. The CDR3 length is 15 residues. Libraries were prepared by immunoSEQ multiplex PCR; TCRdb keeps only in-frame clonotypes and omits some of them. The repertoire holds some 290,000 clones, with 86% as singletons. General study findings and limits: Overall T cell responses may have been underestimated by the analyses of TCR breadth and depth.

The chain links TRBV21-1 to TRBJ1-5; the tabulated D call, TRBD1, remains unverified against the DNA. TRBV21-1 is tagged as a pseudogene. Sequencing was performed on peripheral blood, taken in a trial of Ad26.COV2.S vaccine versus placebo. This TCR came from a person between 18 and 60 years old who received the Ad26.COV2.S COVID-19 vaccine or a placebo. For the CDR3, the DNA is TGTGCCAGCAGCAAAGAGGCAGGGTGGGGAAAGCCCCAGCATTTT. It translates to CASSKEAGWGKPQHF.